This paragraph reports one T cell receptor beta chain. Averaging roughly 100 mL, one heparinised blood draw was given by each donor. This record comes from a study of beta chain features in type 1 diabetes. The whole isolated RNA underwent reverse transcription, so sequencing captured expressed TCRB transcripts. The data were produced by immunoSEQ multiplex PCR, yet TCRdb's version contains in-frame clones alone and is incomplete. The sample yields 200,000 to 250,000 clones, over 65% seen once. Trimming removed 2 bases from V and 5 bases from J, with 10 bases in between. The CDR3 contains 13 residues. From germline, CDR1 is MGHDK and CDR2 SYGVNS.

The sequenced sample was naive CD4+ T cells from blood. The sequence was collected from a man aged 25-45 years in good health. The V call is TRBV25-1, the J call TRBJ2-7; D is perhaps TRBD1 (5 bases). Written as DNA, the CDR3 is TGTGCCAGCAGTGAAGTTGCAGGGAACGAGCAGTACTTC. Encoded protein: CASSEVAGNEQYF.